This is a list of T cell receptor beta chains from one sample in a study of vaccination effects on CD4 cells after COVID-19. Antigens for these TCRs are unknown. Only in-frame clones appear in the TCRdb table, and some are missing; sequencing was by immunoSEQ multiplex PCR. The profile shows roughly 23,000 clones, under 85% of them singletons. The specimen was CD4+ T cells from PBMCs cultured with HCoV-NL63 spike peptides, collected after COVID-19 vaccination. Every receptor here comes from a human donor who received a COVID-19 vaccine. Both conserved end residues are part of each CDR3. Each record gives: CDR3 protein, CDR3 DNA, D gene, V gene, clone size, J gene. The D gene is left open where the match is weak. The size field is filled for only some rows; it gives once, few, many or a size class.

CDR3 protein: CASSQVTTMNTEAFF
CDR3 DNA: TGTGCCAGCAGCCAAGTCACTACTATGAACACTGAAGCTTTCTTT
D gene: NA
V gene: TRBV14
clone size: NA
J gene: TRBJ1-1

CDR3 protein: CASSFRQGVGNTEAFF
CDR3 DNA: TGTGCCAGCAGTTTCAGGCAGGGAGTTGGGAACACTGAAGCTTTCTTT
D gene: NA
V gene: TRBV28
clone size: NA
J gene: TRBJ1-1

CDR3 protein: CASSLSRAYEQYF
CDR3 DNA: TGTGCCAGCAGTTTATCGCGGGCCTACGAGCAGTACTTC
D gene: NA
V gene: TRBV27
clone size: NA
J gene: TRBJ2-7

CDR3 protein: CASSLLEAFF
CDR3 DNA: TGTGCCAGCAGTTTATTGGAAGCTTTCTTT
D gene: NA
V gene: TRBV12-3/TRBV12-4
clone size: NA
J gene: TRBJ1-1

CDR3 protein: CASRLKGRGQNYGYTF
CDR3 DNA: TGCGCCAGCAGACTAAAGGGTAGGGGTCAGAACTATGGCTACACCTTC
D gene: NA
V gene: TRBV4-1
clone size: NA
J gene: TRBJ1-2

CDR3 protein: CASNQDGGDNEKLFF
CDR3 DNA: TGTGCCAGCAACCAAGACGGAGGAGATAATGAAAAACTGTTTTTT
D gene: NA
V gene: TRBV6-5
clone size: NA
J gene: TRBJ1-4

CDR3 protein: CASSGAEGRYGYTF
CDR3 DNA: TGCGCCAGCAGCGGCGCCGAGGGGAGGTATGGCTACACCTTC
D gene: NA
V gene: TRBV10-2
clone size: NA
J gene: TRBJ1-2

CDR3 protein: CATSELTSGSLFF
CDR3 DNA: TGTGCCACCAGTGAATTGACTAGCGGGAGTTTGTTCTTC
D gene: TRBD2
V gene: TRBV24-1
clone size: once
J gene: TRBJ2-1

CDR3 protein: CASSLRFGSGANVLTF
CDR3 DNA: TGTGCCAGCAGCTTGAGGTTCGGGTCTGGGGCCAACGTCCTGACTTTC
D gene: NA
V gene: TRBV5-5
clone size: NA
J gene: TRBJ2-6

CDR3 protein: CASSGPGLAGGYEQYF
CDR3 DNA: TGTGCCAGCAGTGGACCGGGACTAGCGGGGGGCTACGAGCAGTACTTC
D gene: TRBD2
V gene: TRBV6-2/TRBV6-3
clone size: NA
J gene: TRBJ2-7

CDR3 protein: CASSLGGVAYEQYF
CDR3 DNA: TGCGCCAGCAGCTTGGGTGGGGTTGCCTACGAGCAGTACTTC
D gene: NA
V gene: TRBV5-1
clone size: NA
J gene: TRBJ2-7

CDR3 protein: CASSQNGPRGSPLHF
CDR3 DNA: TGTGCCAGCAGCCAGAACGGACCCCGAGGCTCACCCCTCCACTTT
D gene: NA
V gene: TRBV3-1/TRBV3-2
clone size: few
J gene: TRBJ1-6

CDR3 protein: CASSAEPYNEQFF
CDR3 DNA: TGTGCCAGCAGTGCGGAGCCCTACAATGAGCAGTTCTTC
D gene: NA
V gene: TRBV2
clone size: NA
J gene: TRBJ2-1

CDR3 protein: CASSPWGGETQYF
CDR3 DNA: TGTGCCAGCAGCCCATGGGGTGGTGAGACCCAGTACTTC
D gene: NA
V gene: TRBV3-1/TRBV3-2
clone size: few
J gene: TRBJ2-5

CDR3 protein: CASSEVWGSTEAFF
CDR3 DNA: TGTGCCAGCAGTGAAGTGTGGGGGTCCACTGAAGCTTTCTTT
D gene: NA
V gene: TRBV6-1
clone size: NA
J gene: TRBJ1-1

CDR3 protein: CASSIGTGYSYGYTF
CDR3 DNA: TGTGCCAGTAGTATCGGGACAGGGTATAGCTATGGCTACACCTTC
D gene: TRBD1
V gene: TRBV19
clone size: once
J gene: TRBJ1-2

CDR3 protein: CSVDGGSQQTQYF
CDR3 DNA: TGCAGCGTTGACGGAGGGAGCCAACAGACCCAGTACTTC
D gene: NA
V gene: TRBV29-1
clone size: NA
J gene: TRBJ2-5

CDR3 protein: CASRARGVDSNQPQHF
CDR3 DNA: TGTGCCAGTAGGGCCCGGGGGGTCGATAGCAATCAGCCCCAGCATTTT
D gene: NA
V gene: TRBV19
clone size: NA
J gene: TRBJ1-5

CDR3 protein: CASSQPQETQYF
CDR3 DNA: TGCGCCAGCAGCCAACCCCAAGAGACCCAGTACTTC
D gene: NA
V gene: TRBV4-1
clone size: NA
J gene: TRBJ2-5

CDR3 protein: CASTPQRGETQYF
CDR3 DNA: TGTGCCAGCACCCCTCAGCGTGGGGAGACCCAGTACTTC
D gene: NA
V gene: TRBV7-2
clone size: NA
J gene: TRBJ2-5

CDR3 protein: CSVNSQETQYF
CDR3 DNA: TGCAGCGTTAACAGCCAAGAGACCCAGTACTTC
D gene: NA
V gene: TRBV29-1
clone size: NA
J gene: TRBJ2-5

CDR3 protein: CSVVERLQFF
CDR3 DNA: TGCAGCGTTGTCGAGCGCCTCCAGTTCTTC
D gene: NA
V gene: TRBV29-1
clone size: NA
J gene: TRBJ2-1

CDR3 protein: CASSPSLFGGEQFF
CDR3 DNA: TGTGCCAGCTCACCTTCCCTATTCGGGGGTGAGCAGTTCTTC
D gene: NA
V gene: TRBV18
clone size: NA
J gene: TRBJ2-1

CDR3 protein: CASSQDLSSRGTGELFF
CDR3 DNA: TGCGCCAGCAGCCAAGATTTGAGTAGCAGGGGCACCGGGGAGCTGTTTTTT
D gene: NA
V gene: TRBV4-3
clone size: NA
J gene: TRBJ2-2

CDR3 protein: CASRIGQGASTEAFF
CDR3 DNA: TGTGCCAGCAGAATCGGACAGGGGGCATCCACTGAAGCTTTCTTT
D gene: TRBD1
V gene: TRBV6-5
clone size: few
J gene: TRBJ1-1

CDR3 protein: CASSLGTGNNNEQFF
CDR3 DNA: TGCGCCAGCAGCTTGGGGACAGGGAACAACAATGAGCAGTTCTTC
D gene: TRBD1
V gene: TRBV5-1
clone size: once
J gene: TRBJ2-1